Reported below is one TCR beta chain. These data are taken from a study of cytomegalovirus exposure and HLA in healthy donors. V was clipped by 6 bases and J by 6 bases, with 9 bases between them. Germline V gene sequence: CDR1 SGDLS, CDR2 YYNGEE. The CDR3 consists of 12 residues. Separate from the approximately 700-subject first cohort was the approximately 110-subject validation cohort, to which the donors belonged. Only in-frame clones appear in the TCRdb table, and some are missing; sequencing was by immunoSEQ multiplex PCR. The sample lists some 170,000 clones, around four fifths seen once, with approximately 2% in the top ten.

The rearrangement links TRBV9 to TRBJ2-2; maybe TRBD2 (6 bases). Sequencing used PBMCs. The clonotype was recovered from a man aged 25-40 years in good health and CMV-seropositive. CDR3 DNA: TGTGCCAGCAAAACGGGGGCCGGGGAGCTGTTTTTT. Its translation: CASKTGAGELFF.